This is a list of T cell receptor beta chains from one sample in a study of T cells in Graves' hyperthyroidism and ophthalmopathy. TCRdb re-called the multiplex PCR reads with MiXCR, one entry per CDR3 protein. The data hold around 560,000 distinct CDR3 sequences, with around 17% observed a single time. Sequencing input: blood. All receptors come from a woman younger than 30 with Graves' hyperthyroidism. Each CDR3 is given with its conserved first and last residue. D genes are given only for firm matches. Part of the rows lack a size; the others show once, few, many or a class for expanded clones.

d_call: -; clone_size: few; v_call: TRBV19; j_call: TRBJ2-2; cdr3_nt: TGTGCCAGTAGTCCCCCCGAGACCGGGGAGCTGTTTTTT; cdr3_aa: CASSPPETGELFF
d_call: TRBD1; clone_size: -; v_call: TRBV20-1; j_call: TRBJ1-2; cdr3_nt: TGCAGTGCTAAGGGCCTGGACAGGATTCATGGCTACACCTTC; cdr3_aa: CSAKGLDRIHGYTF
d_call: TRBD2; clone_size: many; v_call: TRBV2; j_call: TRBJ2-1; cdr3_nt: TGTGCCACCAAAAGGCGGGAGGGCCAGGATGAGCAGTTCTTC; cdr3_aa: CATKRREGQDEQFF
d_call: -; clone_size: many; v_call: TRBV11-3; j_call: TRBJ2-1; cdr3_nt: TGTGCCAGCAGCTTCAACGGCAATGAGCAGTTCTTC; cdr3_aa: CASSFNGNEQFF
d_call: -; clone_size: many; v_call: TRBV5-1; j_call: TRBJ2-1; cdr3_nt: TGCGCCAGCAGCACCAGGGATCTGGACAATGAGCAGTTCTTC; cdr3_aa: CASSTRDLDNEQFF
d_call: -; clone_size: many; v_call: TRBV3-1; j_call: TRBJ2-5; cdr3_nt: TGTGCCAGCAGCCCCTGGACCAGCCCCCAAGAGACCCAGTACTTC; cdr3_aa: CASSPWTSPQETQYF
d_call: TRBD1; clone_size: many; v_call: TRBV20-1; j_call: TRBJ2-3; cdr3_nt: TGCAGTGCAACACGGGACAGAACAGATACGCAGTATTTT; cdr3_aa: CSATRDRTDTQYF
d_call: -; clone_size: -; v_call: TRBV5-1; j_call: TRBJ1-1; cdr3_nt: TGCGCCAGCAGCTTGGTTTTCGGGACGACCGACACTGAAGCTTTCTTT; cdr3_aa: CASSLVFGTTDTEAFF
d_call: -; clone_size: many; v_call: TRBV28; j_call: TRBJ2-3; cdr3_nt: TGTGCCAGCAGTCCGGACGGAATTTACACAGATACGCAGTATTTT; cdr3_aa: CASSPDGIYTDTQYF
d_call: -; clone_size: few; v_call: TRBV24-1; j_call: TRBJ1-5; cdr3_nt: TGTGCCACCAGTGAGGGCCTTAGCAATCAGCCCCAGCATTTT; cdr3_aa: CATSEGLSNQPQHF
d_call: -; clone_size: few; v_call: TRBV20-1; j_call: TRBJ1-3; cdr3_nt: TGCAGTGCTCCCGACAGACGCTCTGGAAACACCATATATTTT; cdr3_aa: CSAPDRRSGNTIYF
d_call: -; clone_size: few; v_call: TRBV27; j_call: TRBJ2-2; cdr3_nt: TGTGCCAGCAGTTCGGTCACTTGGGCTGGGACTCTAAACACCGGGGAGCTGTTTTTT; cdr3_aa: CASSSVTWAGTLNTGELFF
d_call: -; clone_size: few; v_call: TRBV6-1; j_call: TRBJ2-3; cdr3_nt: TGTGCCAGCAGTGAGGGCGAACTAGCATCAGATACGCAGTATTTT; cdr3_aa: CASSEGELASDTQYF
d_call: -; clone_size: -; v_call: TRBV5-1; j_call: TRBJ2-2; cdr3_nt: TGCGCCAGCAGCTTCCGTGTCGCAGGGACGAACACCGGGGAGCTGTTTTTT; cdr3_aa: CASSFRVAGTNTGELFF
d_call: TRBD1; clone_size: many; v_call: TRBV30; j_call: TRBJ1-5; cdr3_nt: TGTGCCTGGTCCGGGACAGGGCATCAGCCCCAGCATTTT; cdr3_aa: CAWSGTGHQPQHF
d_call: -; clone_size: -; v_call: TRBV27; j_call: TRBJ1-2; cdr3_nt: TGTGCCAGCAGTTTAAACAGGCTTAACTATGGCTACACCTTC; cdr3_aa: CASSLNRLNYGYTF
d_call: TRBD2; clone_size: many; v_call: TRBV11-2; j_call: TRBJ2-7; cdr3_nt: TGTGCCAGCAGCAAAATGACTAGCGGGACGGGCGAGCAGTACTTC; cdr3_aa: CASSKMTSGTGEQYF
d_call: -; clone_size: -; v_call: TRBV5-1; j_call: TRBJ2-7; cdr3_nt: TGCGCCAGCAGCTTGGCCAGTGGGAGCTCCTACAATGAGCAGTACTTC; cdr3_aa: CASSLASGSSYNEQYF
d_call: -; clone_size: -; v_call: TRBV7-6; j_call: TRBJ1-4; cdr3_nt: TGTGCCAGCAGCGGCGCCGCGGAGGGCCCGGGGGAAAAACTGTTTTTT; cdr3_aa: CASSGAAEGPGEKLFF
d_call: -; clone_size: few; v_call: TRBV4-1; j_call: TRBJ1-1; cdr3_nt: TGCGCCAGCAGCCAAGCTCAGGGTGACACTGAAGCTTTCTTT; cdr3_aa: CASSQAQGDTEAFF
d_call: -; clone_size: -; v_call: TRBV6-1; j_call: TRBJ1-1; cdr3_nt: TGTGCCAGCAGCGATTCAGGGGTTATTAACACTGAAGCTTTCTTT; cdr3_aa: CASSDSGVINTEAFF
d_call: -; clone_size: -; v_call: TRBV25-1; j_call: TRBJ2-1; cdr3_nt: TGTGCCAGCAGTGAATCAGGTTTCTCCTACAATGAGCAGTTCTTC; cdr3_aa: CASSESGFSYNEQFF
d_call: TRBD1; clone_size: many; v_call: TRBV20-1; j_call: TRBJ1-5; cdr3_nt: TGCAGTGTCAAAGACAGGGTCGGCAATCAGCCCCAGCATTTT; cdr3_aa: CSVKDRVGNQPQHF
d_call: TRBD2; clone_size: many; v_call: TRBV5-1; j_call: TRBJ2-2; cdr3_nt: TGCGCCAGCAGCTTGGACGGGAGGGACACCGGGGAGCTGTTTTTT; cdr3_aa: CASSLDGRDTGELFF
d_call: -; clone_size: many; v_call: TRBV2; j_call: TRBJ1-1; cdr3_nt: TGTGCCAGCAGTTCTGGGTTGGCTGAAGCTTTCTTT; cdr3_aa: CASSSGLAEAFF
d_call: -; clone_size: many; v_call: TRBV12-3/TRBV12-4; j_call: TRBJ1-2; cdr3_nt: TGTGCCAGCACACGGGGGGATGGCTACACCTTC; cdr3_aa: CASTRGDGYTF
d_call: -; clone_size: few; v_call: TRBV12-3/TRBV12-4; j_call: TRBJ2-1; cdr3_nt: TGTGCCAGCACCCGCTTGGGGCCTAACAATGAGCAGTTCTTC; cdr3_aa: CASTRLGPNNEQFF
d_call: TRBD2; clone_size: -; v_call: TRBV29-1; j_call: TRBJ2-3; cdr3_nt: TGCAGCGTTGATATACTAGCGGGCCGGAGCACAGATACGCAGTATTTT; cdr3_aa: CSVDILAGRSTDTQYF
d_call: -; clone_size: many; v_call: TRBV11-1; j_call: TRBJ2-1; cdr3_nt: TGTGCCAGCAGCCACGAACATTCGGAGCAGTTCTTC; cdr3_aa: CASSHEHSEQFF
d_call: TRBD2; clone_size: many; v_call: TRBV2; j_call: TRBJ2-7; cdr3_nt: TGTGCCAGCAGTGCGAGTAGCGGGAGTTACGAGCAGTACTTC; cdr3_aa: CASSASSGSYEQYF
d_call: -; clone_size: many; v_call: TRBV20-1; j_call: TRBJ1-4; cdr3_nt: TGCAGTGCCTCGACGGCGGCTAATGAAAAACTGTTTTTT; cdr3_aa: CSASTAANEKLFF
d_call: TRBD2; clone_size: many; v_call: TRBV12-3/TRBV12-4; j_call: TRBJ2-5; cdr3_nt: TGTGCCAGCAGCCCTCCGGGACTAGCGGGGGTTAGGCGAGAGACCCAGTACTTC; cdr3_aa: CASSPPGLAGVRRETQYF
d_call: -; clone_size: many; v_call: TRBV7-9; j_call: TRBJ2-7; cdr3_nt: TGTGCCAGCAGCACGCGGCTCGGATCGACGGGCGAGCAGTACTTC; cdr3_aa: CASSTRLGSTGEQYF
d_call: -; clone_size: once; v_call: TRBV12-3/TRBV12-4; j_call: TRBJ1-2; cdr3_nt: TGTGCCAGTAGTCGGTGGGATGGAGGCTCGAACTATGGCTACACCTTC; cdr3_aa: CASSRWDGGSNYGYTF
d_call: -; clone_size: many; v_call: TRBV10-3; j_call: TRBJ2-1; cdr3_nt: TGTGCCATGAGCGGGTCGGACTCCTACAATGAGCAGTTCTTC; cdr3_aa: CAMSGSDSYNEQFF
d_call: -; clone_size: -; v_call: TRBV28; j_call: TRBJ2-5; cdr3_nt: TGTGCCAGCCAGGGGACATTCGGGGTCGGCGAGACCCAGTACTTC; cdr3_aa: CASQGTFGVGETQYF
d_call: TRBD1; clone_size: -; v_call: TRBV29-1; j_call: TRBJ2-7; cdr3_nt: TGCAGCGTTTTGGGGACAGTGGGAACCTACGAGCAGTACTTC; cdr3_aa: CSVLGTVGTYEQYF
d_call: -; clone_size: few; v_call: TRBV10-3; j_call: TRBJ1-1; cdr3_nt: TGTGCCATCAGTGATCCAACAAGAGGAAACACTGAAGCTTTCTTT; cdr3_aa: CAISDPTRGNTEAFF
d_call: -; clone_size: -; v_call: TRBV18; j_call: TRBJ2-7; cdr3_nt: TGTGCCAGCTCACAAGCACAGGTGACGGGCCCCTACGAGCAGTACTTC; cdr3_aa: CASSQAQVTGPYEQYF
d_call: TRBD2; clone_size: many; v_call: TRBV18; j_call: TRBJ2-7; cdr3_nt: TGTGCCAGCTCACCACCACTAGCGGGAGCCTACGAGCAGTACTTC; cdr3_aa: CASSPPLAGAYEQYF
d_call: -; clone_size: many; v_call: TRBV11-2; j_call: TRBJ2-7; cdr3_nt: TGTGCCAGCAGCTTACGGACAGACTCCTACGAGCAGTACTTC; cdr3_aa: CASSLRTDSYEQYF
d_call: -; clone_size: few; v_call: TRBV25-1; j_call: TRBJ2-7; cdr3_nt: TGTGCCAGCAGTGACAGCCGAGAGGGCTCCTACGAGCAGTACTTC; cdr3_aa: CASSDSREGSYEQYF
d_call: -; clone_size: -; v_call: TRBV7-2; j_call: TRBJ1-3; cdr3_nt: TGTGCCAGCAGCCGGGACCGCTCTGGAAACACCATATATTTT; cdr3_aa: CASSRDRSGNTIYF
d_call: TRBD1; clone_size: many; v_call: TRBV11-2; j_call: TRBJ2-3; cdr3_nt: TGTGCCAGCAGCTTAGATCCCGGGACAGGGAGGACAGATACGCAGTATTTT; cdr3_aa: CASSLDPGTGRTDTQYF
d_call: -; clone_size: few; v_call: TRBV12-3/TRBV12-4; j_call: TRBJ1-1; cdr3_nt: TGTGCCAGCAGTCTCTATCCCGGGACCCTGAACACTGAAGCTTTCTTT; cdr3_aa: CASSLYPGTLNTEAFF
d_call: -; clone_size: many; v_call: TRBV7-9; j_call: TRBJ1-4; cdr3_nt: TGTGCCAGCAGCCTAGGACAAGATGAAAAACTGTTTTTT; cdr3_aa: CASSLGQDEKLFF
d_call: -; clone_size: -; v_call: TRBV4-2; j_call: TRBJ2-3; cdr3_nt: TGTGCCAGCAGCCAAGAGGAGAGCGGGAGCACAGATACGCAGTATTTT; cdr3_aa: CASSQEESGSTDTQYF
d_call: -; clone_size: -; v_call: TRBV14; j_call: TRBJ2-3; cdr3_nt: TGTGCCAGCAGCCAAGAGCGGGACAGATTAAACCCTAGCACAGATACGCAGTATTTT; cdr3_aa: CASSQERDRLNPSTDTQYF
d_call: TRBD2; clone_size: once; v_call: TRBV20-1; j_call: TRBJ2-3; cdr3_nt: TGCAGTGCTAGAGAGGTAGCGGGTAGCACAGATACGCAGTATTTT; cdr3_aa: CSAREVAGSTDTQYF
d_call: -; clone_size: many; v_call: TRBV5-1; j_call: TRBJ1-2; cdr3_nt: TGCGCCAGCAGCTTGGACAGGGTTTACCATGGCTACACCTTC; cdr3_aa: CASSLDRVYHGYTF
d_call: TRBD1; clone_size: many; v_call: TRBV11-2; j_call: TRBJ1-1; cdr3_nt: TGTGCCAGCAGCGCCTGGGACAGGCCCCTCTCCGCTTTCTTT; cdr3_aa: CASSAWDRPLSAFF